This TCR beta chain derives from a study of cytomegalovirus exposure and HLA in healthy donors. Study-wide points: Most subjects' HLA-A and HLA-B alleles were reportedly predicted from TCR beta sequences.

This clone was seen only a few times. Its cognate antigen is unknown. 60 Vbeta and 13 Jbeta primers were used in PCR. Libraries were prepared by immunoSEQ multiplex PCR; TCRdb keeps only in-frame clonotypes and omits some of them. The repertoire holds around 200,000 clones, with about 81% as singletons. The material sequenced was PBMCs. This TCR came from a woman younger than 35 in good health and CMV-seronegative.

The CDR3 DNA reads TGTGCCAGCTCACCCCAGGGGTCCGACAATCAGCCCCAGCATTTT. Translating gives CASSPQGSDNQPQHF. The chain employs TRBV18 and TRBJ1-5, with D perhaps matching TRBD1 (6 bases). The germline V and J ends were trimmed by 3 bases and 3 bases, with 12 bases remaining between them. The germline V gene has CDR1 KGHSH and CDR2 LQKENI. The CDR3 extends over 15 amino acids.